The clone carrying this T cell receptor (beta chain) was recorded at least ten times. Its specificity is not known. This sample stems from a study of early T cells in non-severe SARS-CoV-2 infection. Study-wide context: Bulk RNA from unsorted whole blood was sequenced; chains were unpaired. Overall study findings and caveats: Sequences matched to VDJdb favored anti-spike CD8 responses, while private and CD4 specificities were missed.

Germline V gene lookup returns CDR1 SNHLY and CDR2 FYNNEI. V lost 6 bases and J 5 bases, leaving 11 bases between the germline ends. The length of the CDR3 is 13 residues. The TCR library protocol attached unique molecular identifiers to the individual cDNA molecules. Via MiXCR, TCRdb re-called the 5' RACE reads, giving one row per CDR3 protein. The repertoire holds about 28,000 distinct CDR3 sequences, with roughly 5.6% as singletons. Sequenced sample: whole blood. The receptor was derived from an adult who was a healthcare worker with PCR-confirmed SARS-CoV-2 infection or an uninfected control (not recorded which). The chain uses TRBV2 and TRBJ2-1; possibly TRBD1 or TRBD2 for D (5 bases each). Here the CDR3 DNA reads TGTGCCAGCAGGGGGGACGGAAACAATGAGCAGTTCTTC. It is translated as CASRGDGNNEQFF.